The 19 T cell receptor beta chains below were found in one sample sequenced in a study of cytomegalovirus exposure and HLA in healthy donors. The PCR contained 60 Vbeta and 13 Jbeta primers. Some clones are missing from TCRdb's copy, which holds only in-frame ones; the method was immunoSEQ multiplex PCR. Found here are around 87,000 clones, 65% to 80% of them singletons; the top ten hold more than 2.5%. Sequencing was carried out using PBMCs. These receptors all come from a man aged 35 to 55 in good health and CMV-seronegative.

The DNA for the CDR3 is TGTGCCAGCAGCTTGGCACTTCGCGAGCAGTTCTTC. This codes for CASSLALREQFF. The V call is TRBV5-6, the J call TRBJ2-1; D ambiguous. CDR1 is SGHDT and CDR2 is YYEEEE in the germline V gene. The ends were cut back, 0 bases at V and 10 bases at J, with 8 bases in the middle. This CDR3 has 12 residues.

The CDR3: CASSLVGGSGGGELFF. The CDR3 coding sequence is TGTGCCAGCAGCTTAGTTGGGGGCTCTGGCGGAGGGGAGCTGTTTTTT. The rearrangement links TRBV11-2 to TRBJ2-2; perhaps TRBD1 as D (6 bases). Looked up from germline, CDR1 is SGHAT and CDR2 is FQNNGV. Trimming took 1 base from V and 8 from J, leaving 17 bases between them. CDR3 length equals 16 residues.

The chain couples TRBV27 to TRBJ2-3; the match to TRBD2 covers 7 bases. Losses at the gene ends were 2 bases for V and 14 bases for J; bases not matched to a gene: 7. CDR3 length: 12 amino acids. Germline V lookup: CDR1 MNHEY, CDR2 SMNVEV (reference sequence). CDR3 bases: TGTGCCAGCAGTTTAGATGGGAGGGTGTGGTATTTT. Translated: CASSLDGRVWYF.

The DNA for the CDR3 is TGCGCCAGCAGCTTCACTACTTCCTACGAGCAGTACTTC. This encodes CASSFTTSYEQYF. V is TRBV4-1 and J is TRBJ2-7; D is unclear. Germline assignment: CDR1 MGHRA and CDR2 YSYEKL. There are 13 residues in the CDR3. Trimming cost V 5 bases and J 1 base, with 9 bases left between them.

The chain links TRBV5-1 to TRBJ1-3; 7 bases match TRBD1. Unmatched junction bases numbered 7, after V lost 2 bases and J lost 11 bases. The CDR3 extends over 13 amino acids. The germline V gene has CDR1 SGHRS and CDR2 YFSETQ. In DNA, the CDR3 is TGCGCCAGCAGCTTAGAGACAGGGAGCGCCATATATTTT. Encoded protein: CASSLETGSAIYF.

The chain recombines TRBV7-7 with TRBJ2-1, with D possibly matching TRBD2 (5 bases). Trimming stripped 5 bases from V and 5 bases from J, with 13 bases between. The CDR3 is made up of 14 amino acids. Germline V CDR1 and CDR2: SSHAT, FNYEAQ (reference sequence). CDR3 protein: CASSPLSGNNEQFF. CDR3 in DNA: TGTGCCAGCAGCCCTCTAAGCGGAAACAATGAGCAGTTCTTC.

The chain recombines TRBV4-3 with TRBJ2-3, with unresolved D. The CDR3 sequence is 14 residues long. V dropped 4 bases and J dropped 2 bases, with 10 bases sitting between them. CDR1 and CDR2 from the germline V gene are LGHNA and YSLEER. The CDR3 reads CASSRYLYTDTQYF. The CDR3 nucleotides read TGCGCCAGCAGCCGCTACCTTTACACAGATACGCAGTATTTT.

The chain joins TRBV2 to TRBJ2-7; D possibly corresponds to TRBD2 (6 bases). V lost 8 bases to trimming and J lost 1 base, with 12 bases between them. The CDR3 loop spans 13 amino acids. Germline V CDR1 and CDR2: SNHLY, FYNNEI. CDR3 in amino acids: CASVVAASYEQYF. In DNA, the CDR3 is TGTGCCAGCGTCGTAGCGGCTTCCTACGAGCAGTACTTC. Full variable domain (remainder filled in from reference TRBV2 and TRBJ2-7): EPEVTQTPSHQVTQMGQEVILRCVPISNHLYFYWYRQILGQKVEFLVSFYNNEISEKSEIFDDQFSVERPDGSNFTLKIRSTKLEDSAMYFCASVVAASYEQYFGPGTRLTVT.

There are a few counts of this clone. CDR3 sequence: CASREKDRPDTEAFF. The CDR3 DNA sequence: TGTGCCAGCAGGGAGAAAGACAGGCCGGACACTGAAGCTTTCTTT. This chain connects TRBV2 to TRBJ1-1; D may be TRBD1 (6 bases). The V gene lost 6 bases and the J gene lost 3 bases, with 17 bases spanning the gap. Per germline, CDR1 SNHLY and CDR2 FYNNEI. There are 15 residues in the CDR3.

The sample holds a few counts of this clone. CDR3 DNA: TGTGCCAGCAGCCGAGGGGCGGGGGGGGCCGGGGATACGCAGTATTTT. Amino acids: CASSRGAGGAGDTQYF. The chain employs TRBV5-6 and TRBJ2-3; 9 bases line up with TRBD2. Germline V gene data show CDR1 as SGHDT and CDR2 as YYEEEE. V gave up 4 bases and J gave up 6 bases; unmatched junction bases: 12. The CDR3 runs to 16 residues.

This clone was observed a few times. The chain recombines TRBV27 with TRBJ2-7, with TRBD1 as a possible D gene (6 bases). Germline CDR1 is MNHEY and CDR2 is SMNVEV (reference sequence). Trimming cost V 4 bases and J 0 bases, with 13 bases left between them. The CDR3 loop spans 15 amino acids. As DNA, the CDR3 is TGTGCCAGCAGTTCGATGGACAGTAGCTCCTACGAGCAGTACTTC. This codes for CASSSMDSSSYEQYF.

Here the CDR3 DNA reads TGTGCCAGTAGTATCCTTTCCACTAATGAAAAACTGTTTTTT. It encodes CASSILSTNEKLFF. The rearrangement links TRBV19 to TRBJ1-4; D is ambiguous. CDR3 size: 14 residues. Germline assignment: CDR1 LNHDA and CDR2 SQIVND (reference sequence). V was cut by 3 bases and J by 2 bases, with 7 bases left in between. The full variable domain, in which reference TRBV19 and TRBJ1-4 provide the parts outside the CDR3, is DGGITQSPKYLFRKEGQNVTLSCEQNLNHDAMYWYRQDPGQGLRLIYYSQIVNDFQKGDIAEGYSVSREKKESFPLTVTSAQKNPTAFYLCASSILSTNEKLFFGSGTQLSVL.

The chain uses TRBV9 and TRBJ1-5; a weak D match, TRBD1 (6 bases). V was shortened by 3 bases and J by 3 bases, with 13 bases between the two germline ends. CDR3 length equals 15 residues. Germline CDR1 reads SGDLS; CDR2 reads YYNGEE. The CDR3 nucleotides are TGTGCCAGCAGCGCGCAGGGGTTGGACAATCAGCCCCAGCATTTT. Translated, it gives CASSAQGLDNQPQHF.

J is TRBJ1-5 and V is TRBV6-1, with D maybe TRBD1 (5 bases). Deletions cut 1 base from V and 7 bases from J, with 14 bases between. Germline values: CDR1 MNHNS, CDR2 SASEGT. The CDR3 runs 15 residues. The CDR3 bases are TGTGCCAGCAGTGAAGGATCGAGCAGGGTGCAGCCCCAGCATTTT. It specifies CASSEGSSRVQPQHF.

V gene TRBV28 combines with J gene TRBJ1-2; tentative D call: TRBD1 (5 bases). Germline CDR1 MDHEN, CDR2 SYDVKM. V gave up 5 bases and J gave up 4 bases, with 11 bases separating them. The CDR3 covers 13 residues. CDR3 loop: CASSGGSIYGYTF. DNA of the CDR3: TGTGCCAGCAGTGGGGGGTCTATCTATGGCTACACCTTC.

This chain joins TRBV7-9 and TRBJ1-2; D unresolved. V lost 5 bases, J lost 8 bases, and 12 bases lay in between. This CDR3 has 12 residues. Germline V gene data show CDR1 as SEHNR and CDR2 as FQNEAQ (reference sequence). The CDR3 DNA reads as TGTGCCAGCAGCGGTCCGGGAGGCGGCTACACCTTC. Translation gives CASSGPGGGYTF.

This clone has just a few counts. The chain has TRBV2 and TRBJ2-7; unclear D gene. This CDR3 contains 12 residues. Germline V CDR1 and CDR2: SNHLY, FYNNEI. Trimming removed 8 bases at V and 2 bases at J, with 10 bases between. In DNA, the CDR3 is TGTGCCAGCTTGGGCACACCCTACGAGCAGTACTTC. This sequence encodes CASLGTPYEQYF.

V usage is TRBV5-6 and J usage is TRBJ2-1; the D gene is possibly TRBD2 (6 bases). There are 15 residues in the CDR3. Germline CDR1 reads SGHDT; CDR2 reads YYEEEE. The V end was cut by 4 bases, the J end by 2 bases, with 13 bases between. The CDR3 nucleotides read TGTGCCAGCAGCCCGACCGGGGGTGCCTACAATGAGCAGTTCTTC. Its protein is CASSPTGGAYNEQFF.

As to this clone: Compared with germline, one end of the junction differs, possibly owing to a read error. CDR3 nucleotide sequence: TGTGCCGGCAGTATCCAGGGGGCTATTCAGCCCCAGCATTTT. Protein product: CAGSIQGAIQPQHF. The rearrangement links TRBV27 to TRBJ1-5; the match to TRBD1 covers 8 bases. In germline, CDR1 is MNHEY, CDR2 SMNVEV (reference sequence). CDR3 length: 14 residues.